Listed below are T cell receptor beta chains from one sample, sequenced in a study of blood T cells in healthy people across ages. TCRdb recomputed calls from the 5' RACE reads with MiXCR, one row per CDR3 protein. The table shows hundreds of thousands of distinct CDR3 sequences, with roughly 41% occurring only once. Sequenced: blood. The receptors here all came from a woman aged 60-75 years in good health. The CDR3 runs from the conserved cysteine through the conserved F or W. Each record gives: D gene, J gene, clone size, V gene, CDR3 DNA, CDR3 protein. D genes are given only for firm matches. For some rows the clone size is stated as once, few or many, or as a class when expanded; others skip it.

>NA|TRBJ2-3|few|TRBV9
TGTGCCAGCGGAGGGGGGCACAACAGGGGCACAGATACGCAGTATTTT
CASGGGHNRGTDTQYF
>TRBD1|TRBJ2-7|many|TRBV7-2
TGTGCCAGCAGCACAAGGACAGGGCCCTCTCTCTACGAGCAGTACTTC
CASSTRTGPSLYEQYF
>NA|TRBJ2-7|many|TRBV10-3
TGTGCCATCAGTGAAGGGTCCTACGAGCAGTACTTC
CAISEGSYEQYF
>NA|TRBJ1-6|NA|TRBV30
TGTGCCTGGAGTGCCTCAGGCTCCTATAATTCACCCCTCCACTTT
CAWSASGSYNSPLHF
>NA|TRBJ2-3|few|TRBV19
TGTGCCAGTAGTAAATCGATTAGCACAGATACGCAGTATTTT
CASSKSISTDTQYF
>NA|TRBJ2-5|many|TRBV29-1
TGCAGCGTATCCCCGGGACTAGAGACCCAGTACTTC
CSVSPGLETQYF
>NA|TRBJ2-3|NA|TRBV12-3/TRBV12-4
TGTGCCAGCACCCTTGGCGGGGGCCCATCCACAGATACGCAGTATTTT
CASTLGGGPSTDTQYF
>TRBD2|TRBJ2-3|few|TRBV6-5
TGTGCCAGCAGTTACGAAGCGGGGGGCCGAGATACGCAGTATTTT
CASSYEAGGRDTQYF
>NA|TRBJ1-5|NA|TRBV24-1
TGTGCCACCAGTGATAAGGGTAGGGTGGAGCCCCAGCATTTT
CATSDKGRVEPQHF
>TRBD1|TRBJ2-7|many|TRBV7-2
TGTGCCAGCAGCTACACCGGGACAGGGGCTGACGAGCAGTACTTC
CASSYTGTGADEQYF
>TRBD1|TRBJ1-2|NA|TRBV6-4
TGTGCCAGCAGTGCGGGACAGGGGGAAGTAGATGGCTACACCTTC
CASSAGQGEVDGYTF
>TRBD1|TRBJ2-5|many|TRBV29-1
TGCAGCGTTGTGCCCGGACAGGGACAAGAGACCCAGTACTTC
CSVVPGQGQETQYF
>NA|TRBJ1-2|once|TRBV20-1
TGCAGTGCTGCGGCCTATGGCTACACCTTC
CSAAAYGYTF
>TRBD2|TRBJ2-1|NA|TRBV2
TGTGCCAGCAGTTACGAGCGGGGGGGCCGGGAGCAGTTCTTC
CASSYERGGREQFF
>TRBD1|TRBJ2-5|few|TRBV20-1
TGCAGTGCTAGAGGGGAGAGGGACAGGGGATTGGGACCCCAAGAGACCCAGTACTTC
CSARGERDRGLGPQETQYF
>TRBD1|TRBJ2-3|many|TRBV29-1
TGCAGCGTTGAAGCAACAGGGGATAGCACAGATACGCAGTATTTT
CSVEATGDSTDTQYF
>NA|TRBJ1-6|NA|TRBV4-1
TGCGCCAGCAGCCGGTCTCGACAGGACCCGAATTCACCCCTCCACTTT
CASSRSRQDPNSPLHF
>NA|TRBJ1-1|NA|TRBV29-1
TGCAGCCTTCGGGAGCCGAACACTGAAGCTTTCTTT
CSLREPNTEAFF
>NA|TRBJ2-7|NA|TRBV3-1
TGTGCCAGCAGCCAAGGAGGAGCTGTCGCCTACGAGCAGTACTTC
CASSQGGAVAYEQYF
>NA|TRBJ2-1|few|TRBV20-1
TGCAGTGCTAGGGGAAACAATGAGCAGTTCTTC
CSARGNNEQFF
>TRBD2|TRBJ2-5|NA|TRBV27
TGTGCCAGCAGGAAGGGACTAGCGGAAGAGACCCAGTACTTC
CASRKGLAEETQYF
>TRBD1|TRBJ2-5|few|TRBV7-7
TGTGCCAGCAGCTTAAACACAGGGGCGGCGACCCAGTACTTC
CASSLNTGAATQYF
>NA|TRBJ2-1|NA|TRBV4-3
TGCGCCAGCAGCCCGGACAACCAGTACAATGAGCAGTTCTTC
CASSPDNQYNEQFF
>NA|TRBJ2-3|NA|TRBV12-3/TRBV12-4
TGTGCCAGCAGTTTTGGAGTTAGCGCGGATACGCAGTATTTT
CASSFGVSADTQYF
>NA|TRBJ2-5|NA|TRBV2
TGTGCCAGCAGTGAGGGACTCGGAGCCCAAGAGACCCAGTACTTC
CASSEGLGAQETQYF
>NA|TRBJ2-2|NA|TRBV5-1
TGCGCCAGCAGCATGCTTACGGGGAAAAACACCGGAGAGCTGTTTTTT
CASSMLTGKNTGELFF
>TRBD2|TRBJ2-1|few|TRBV20-1
TGCAGTGCTTCTACCCTAGCGGGGGCCTACAATGAGCAGTTCTTC
CSASTLAGAYNEQFF
>NA|TRBJ2-1|once|TRBV20-1
TGCAGTGCAGTGGGAGAGCGGTACAATGAGCAGTTCTTC
CSAVGERYNEQFF
>TRBD2|TRBJ2-1|NA|TRBV7-3
TGTGCCAGCAGCGAATCTAGCGGGAGACCCTACAATGAGCAGTTCTTC
CASSESSGRPYNEQFF
>NA|TRBJ2-7|NA|TRBV29-1
TGCAGCGTTGACGTACCATACTCCTACAATGAGCAGTACTTC
CSVDVPYSYNEQYF
>NA|TRBJ2-1|NA|TRBV18
TGTGCCAGCTCACCACCTGGGAATGTGGGGGGTAATGAGCAGTTCTTC
CASSPPGNVGGNEQFF
>NA|TRBJ2-2|NA|TRBV28
TGTGCCAGCAGGGTCTCTCGGGTTCCCGGGGAGCTGTTTTTT
CASRVSRVPGELFF
>TRBD2|TRBJ2-7|many|TRBV18
TGTGCCAGCTCAAACCCGGGACTAGCGGGAGCGGCTGAGCAGTACTTC
CASSNPGLAGAAEQYF
>NA|TRBJ2-7|few|TRBV7-6
TGTGCCAGCAGCAAAAGCCCAGGGAGGTCTGGCGAGCAGTACTTC
CASSKSPGRSGEQYF
>NA|TRBJ2-7|NA|TRBV6-2/TRBV6-3
TGTGCCAGCAGTCCCCTCATCGCCGGGCAGTACTTC
CASSPLIAGQYF
>NA|TRBJ2-5|NA|TRBV27
TGTGCCAGCAGTTTACGGGCAAACCAAGAGACCCAGTACTTC
CASSLRANQETQYF
>NA|TRBJ1-4|NA|TRBV7-8
TGTGCCAGCAGCGTTCAGGAGGCTAATGAAAAACTGTTTTTT
CASSVQEANEKLFF
>TRBD2|TRBJ2-7|NA|TRBV2
TGTGCCAGCAGTGACGTAGCGGGGGGGCTCTACGAGCAGTACTTC
CASSDVAGGLYEQYF
>TRBD2|TRBJ2-2|NA|TRBV5-1
TGCGCCAGCAGCGTCGGGACTAGCGGGAACACCGGGGAGCTGTTTTTT
CASSVGTSGNTGELFF
>NA|TRBJ2-7|NA|TRBV29-1
TGCAGCGGGCTCGTAGGCTCCTACAATGAGCAGTACTTC
CSGLVGSYNEQYF
>TRBD1|TRBJ1-4|few|TRBV7-2
TGTGCCAGCAGCGTGACAGGGCCCGAAAAACTGTTTTTT
CASSVTGPEKLFF
>NA|TRBJ2-5|few|TRBV12-3/TRBV12-4
TGTGCCAGCAGTTTGTATCCTAAGACAGGGACCCAGTACTTC
CASSLYPKTGTQYF